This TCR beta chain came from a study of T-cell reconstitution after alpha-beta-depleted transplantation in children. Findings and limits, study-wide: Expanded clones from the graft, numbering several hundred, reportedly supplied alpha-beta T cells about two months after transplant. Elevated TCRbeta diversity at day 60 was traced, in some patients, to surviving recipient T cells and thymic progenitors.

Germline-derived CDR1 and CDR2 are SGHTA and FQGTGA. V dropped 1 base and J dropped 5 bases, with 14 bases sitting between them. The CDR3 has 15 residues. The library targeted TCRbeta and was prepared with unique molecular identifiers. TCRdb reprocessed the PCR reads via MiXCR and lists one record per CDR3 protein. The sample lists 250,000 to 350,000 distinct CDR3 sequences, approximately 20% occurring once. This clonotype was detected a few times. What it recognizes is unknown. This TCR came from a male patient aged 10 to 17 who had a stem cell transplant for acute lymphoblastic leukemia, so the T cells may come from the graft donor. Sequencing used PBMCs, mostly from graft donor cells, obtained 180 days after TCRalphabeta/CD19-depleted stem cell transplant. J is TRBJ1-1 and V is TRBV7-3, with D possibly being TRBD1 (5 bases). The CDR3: CASSLRGQGRTEAFF. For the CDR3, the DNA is TGTGCCAGCAGCTTAAGAGGCCAGGGACGAACTGAAGCTTTCTTT.